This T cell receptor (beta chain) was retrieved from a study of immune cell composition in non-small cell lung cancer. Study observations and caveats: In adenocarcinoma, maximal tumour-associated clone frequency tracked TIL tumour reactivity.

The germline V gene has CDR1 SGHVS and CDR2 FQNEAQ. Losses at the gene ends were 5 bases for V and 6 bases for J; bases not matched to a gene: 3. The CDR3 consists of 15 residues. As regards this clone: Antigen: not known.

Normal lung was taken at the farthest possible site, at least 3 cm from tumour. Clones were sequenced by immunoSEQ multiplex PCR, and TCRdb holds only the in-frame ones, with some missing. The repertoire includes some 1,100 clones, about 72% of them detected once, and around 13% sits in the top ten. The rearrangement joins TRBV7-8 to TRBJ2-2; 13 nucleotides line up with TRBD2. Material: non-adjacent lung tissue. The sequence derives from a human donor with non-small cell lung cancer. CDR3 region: CASSLLAGGPGELFF. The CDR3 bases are TGTGCCAGCAGCCTACTAGCGGGGGGGCCCGGGGAGCTGTTTTTT.